Listed below are T cell receptor beta chains from one sample, sequenced in a study of regulatory T cells in long-lasting Graves disease. Each CDR3 protein gets one entry after TCRdb re-called the multiplex PCR reads with MiXCR. The sample records 700,000 or so distinct CDR3 sequences, approximately 29% being singletons. The sequencing used peripheral blood mononuclear cells (PBMCs), collected when the disease was refractory, from a patient treated with antithyroid drugs. The receptors stem from a female donor with Graves disease. CDR3s include the opening cysteine and the closing phenylalanine or tryptophan. D genes are given only for firm matches. For some rows the clone size is stated as once, few or many, or as a class when expanded; others skip it.

few | TRBJ2-7 | NA | TRBV12-3/TRBV12-4 | TGTGCCAGCAGTTTATACAATTACGAGCAGTACTTC | CASSLYNYEQYF
NA | TRBJ1-1 | NA | TRBV6-5 | TGTGCCAGCAGTTACTCCAGGGGCTCGGGCACTGAAGCTTTCTTT | CASSYSRGSGTEAFF
NA | TRBJ1-5 | TRBD1 | TRBV6-2/TRBV6-3 | TGTGCCAGCAGCCCAGGGGGGGATAGCAATCAGCCCCAGCATTTT | CASSPGGDSNQPQHF
few | TRBJ1-3 | NA | TRBV10-3 | TGTGCCATCAGTGAGTCGTCGTTTCGGGGAAACACCATATATTTT | CAISESSFRGNTIYF
NA | TRBJ2-7 | TRBD2 | TRBV12-3/TRBV12-4 | TGTGCCAGCGCCCCAGGACTAGCGACCTACGAGCAGTACTTC | CASAPGLATYEQYF
NA | TRBJ2-7 | NA | TRBV19 | TGTGCCAGTAGTATAGATATACTCTACGAGCAGTACTTC | CASSIDILYEQYF
NA | TRBJ2-2 | TRBD2 | TRBV3-1 | TGTGCCAGCAGCCACCTAGCGGGAGGGCGCGCCGGGGAGCTGTTTTTT | CASSHLAGGRAGELFF
few | TRBJ1-2 | NA | TRBV7-9 | TGTGCCAGCAGCTTAGATCTGGCAGGGCATGGCTACACCTTC | CASSLDLAGHGYTF
few | TRBJ1-2 | NA | TRBV5-1 | TGCGCCAGCAGCCGCCTTACGGGTAGCTATGGCTACACCTTC | CASSRLTGSYGYTF
many | TRBJ1-1 | NA | TRBV11-2 | TGTGCCAGCAGCCTAAAATGGGGGAACACTGAAGCTTTCTTT | CASSLKWGNTEAFF
few | TRBJ1-5 | NA | TRBV28 | TGTGCCAGCAGTTCAGGCGGGGGCGAACAGCCCCAGCATTTT | CASSSGGGEQPQHF
few | TRBJ1-2 | TRBD1 | TRBV6-5 | TGTGCCAGCAGTTATGGACAGGTCTTTGGCTACACCTTC | CASSYGQVFGYTF
NA | TRBJ1-4 | NA | TRBV7-8 | TGTGCCAGCAGCTTATTCGGCCTACCAACTAATGAAAAACTGTTTTTT | CASSLFGLPTNEKLFF
NA | TRBJ1-2 | NA | TRBV9 | TGTGCCAGCAGCTTACGGGATAGGAGTGAGGGCTACACCTTC | CASSLRDRSEGYTF
many | TRBJ2-7 | TRBD1 | TRBV2 | TGTGCCAGCAGTCCCTACGACAGGGCCAGGGGCGAGCAGTACTTC | CASSPYDRARGEQYF
few | TRBJ2-7 | NA | TRBV15 | TGTGCCACCAGCAGAGGGACTGGTACCTCCTACGAGCAGTACTTC | CATSRGTGTSYEQYF
NA | TRBJ1-2 | NA | TRBV12-3/TRBV12-4 | TGTGCCAGCAGTTTAGCCCCGGGACGGCGCAACCTTAACTATGGCTACACCTTC | CASSLAPGRRNLNYGYTF
few | TRBJ1-1 | NA | TRBV7-3 | TGTGCCAGCAGCTTAATAGGGGGAAATGAAGCTTTCTTT | CASSLIGGNEAFF
many | TRBJ1-1 | NA | TRBV28 | TGTGCCAGCAGGCCACCCGGGACAAGCAACACTGAAGCTTTCTTT | CASRPPGTSNTEAFF
NA | TRBJ2-7 | NA | TRBV11-2 | TGTGCCAGCAGCTTAGTACCCGGGACTGGGTATTACGAGCAGTACTTC | CASSLVPGTGYYEQYF
NA | TRBJ2-2 | TRBD1 | TRBV5-1 | TGCGCCAGCACTCCTCCGGGACAGAGAGGGGGCGGGGAGCTGTTTTTT | CASTPPGQRGGGELFF
few | TRBJ1-5 | TRBD1 | TRBV6-1 | TGTGCCAGCAGTGAACCGACAGGGGGGCTCAATCAGCCCCAGCATTTT | CASSEPTGGLNQPQHF
NA | TRBJ2-7 | NA | TRBV11-3 | TGTGCCAGCAGCCGGTGGGAATACGAGCAGTACTTC | CASSRWEYEQYF
NA | TRBJ2-2 | TRBD2 | TRBV12-3/TRBV12-4 | TGTGCCAGCAATGGGGTAGCGGGCCTGAACACCGGGGAGCTGTTTTTT | CASNGVAGLNTGELFF
many | TRBJ2-7 | TRBD1 | TRBV27 | TGTGCCAGCAGTTCCCTCGGGACAGGGGTTTCCTACGAGCAGTACTTC | CASSSLGTGVSYEQYF
NA | TRBJ2-2 | NA | TRBV19 | TGTGCCAGTAGCTTACTAGCCTCGGGCACCGGGGAGCTGTTTTTT | CASSLLASGTGELFF
NA | TRBJ1-5 | NA | TRBV3-1 | TGTGCCAGCAGCCAAGATATTGCGGGGAATCAGCCCCAGCATTTT | CASSQDIAGNQPQHF
few | TRBJ2-5 | TRBD1 | TRBV5-4 | TGTGCCAGCAGCGCAGGCGTTAACAGGGGGCAAGAGACCCAGTACTTC | CASSAGVNRGQETQYF
NA | TRBJ1-3 | NA | TRBV20-1 | TGCAGTGCTAGAGGAGAGTTCTCTGGAAACACCATATATTTT | CSARGEFSGNTIYF
NA | TRBJ1-2 | NA | TRBV20-1 | TGCAGTCCCGGGACTGATAACTATGGCTACACCTTC | CSPGTDNYGYTF
NA | TRBJ2-5 | TRBD2 | TRBV15 | TGTGCCACCAGCGTACTAGCGGGGCGGGAGACCCAGTACTTC | CATSVLAGRETQYF
few | TRBJ2-5 | TRBD2 | TRBV20-1 | TGCAGTGCTAGCCCCACCAGACTAGCGGGAGGAAAGACCCAGTACTTC | CSASPTRLAGGKTQYF
NA | TRBJ2-5 | NA | TRBV5-6 | TGTGCCAGCAGCTCGTTGCGGGTAGAAGAGACCCAGTACTTC | CASSSLRVEETQYF
many | TRBJ2-7 | NA | TRBV11-2 | TGTGCCAGCAGCTCCCCAGCCTCCTACGAGCAGTACTTC | CASSSPASYEQYF
once | TRBJ2-1 | TRBD2 | TRBV6-1 | TGTGCCAGCAGTATAGCGGGCGAGCAGTTCTTC | CASSIAGEQFF
few | TRBJ2-7 | TRBD1 | TRBV19 | TGTGCCAGTAGTACCACAGGGGGCCGACGCTCCTACGAGCAGTACTTC | CASSTTGGRRSYEQYF
many | TRBJ1-1 | NA | TRBV20-1 | TGCAGTGCTAGAGCCACTGAAGCTTTCTTT | CSARATEAFF
many | TRBJ2-7 | TRBD2 | TRBV2 | TGTGCCAGCAGCGGGACTAGCGTCTCCTACGAGCAGTACTTC | CASSGTSVSYEQYF
few | TRBJ1-1 | NA | TRBV6-1 | TGTGCCAGCAGTGTTGAGGTTTTCTCTGAAGCTTTCTTT | CASSVEVFSEAFF
NA | TRBJ1-2 | NA | TRBV29-1 | TGCAGCGTTGCAGGTGGGAGGCCCTATGGCTACACCTTC | CSVAGGRPYGYTF
NA | TRBJ1-5 | NA | TRBV30 | TGTGCCTGGAGTATGGGAACCTGGCCCCAGCATTTT | CAWSMGTWPQHF
many | TRBJ1-1 | NA | TRBV28 | TGTGCCAGCAGAATTTTGCGAGAGGGGTTGAACACTGAAGCTTTCTTT | CASRILREGLNTEAFF
NA | TRBJ2-5 | NA | TRBV6-2/TRBV6-3 | TGTGCCAGCAGTTATGGGGGATCCCAAGAGACCCAGTACTTC | CASSYGGSQETQYF
NA | TRBJ2-5 | NA | TRBV29-1 | TGCAGCGTTGTTAGGAGGTTACAAGAGACCCAGTACTTC | CSVVRRLQETQYF
many | TRBJ1-5 | NA | TRBV28 | TGTGCCAGCAGGGGTGCAGGGAACAATCAGCCCCAGCATTTT | CASRGAGNNQPQHF
NA | TRBJ1-2 | TRBD1 | TRBV20-1 | TGCAGTGCTTCGGGACAGAGCTATGGCTACACCTTC | CSASGQSYGYTF
few | TRBJ2-2 | NA | TRBV20-1 | TGCAGTGTCCCCTTCTCGAACACCGGGGAGCTGTTTTTT | CSVPFSNTGELFF
few | TRBJ1-4 | TRBD1 | TRBV5-1 | TGCGCCAGCAGCTTGGCCGGGGACAGGGGAAGCGAAAAACTGTTTTTT | CASSLAGDRGSEKLFF
few | TRBJ1-5 | NA | TRBV12-3/TRBV12-4 | TGTGCCAGCAGCAGGGACATGTGGCAGCCCCAGCATTTT | CASSRDMWQPQHF
NA | TRBJ1-1 | NA | TRBV6-4 | TGTGCCAGCAGTCAAGAGGATGGACTTTATCCCACTGAAGCTTTCTTT | CASSQEDGLYPTEAFF
NA | TRBJ2-2 | TRBD2 | TRBV18 | TGTGCCAGCTCAGAACTAGCGGGAGCTAACACCGGGGAGCTGTTTTTT | CASSELAGANTGELFF